This section outlines one T cell receptor beta chain sequence together with its context. The antigen remains unidentified. The CDR3 length is 14 residues. Trimming took 9 bases from V and 3 from J, leaving 18 bases between them. CDR1 and CDR2 (germline): SGHRS, YFSETQ. The PCR contained 60 Vbeta and 13 Jbeta primers. The repertoire was sequenced with immunoSEQ multiplex PCR; TCRdb's copy has only in-frame clones and lacks some. Found here are some 150,000 clones, 65% to 80% of them singletons; the top ten hold 1.5% to 2%. The data were taken from a study of cytomegalovirus exposure and HLA in healthy donors. Broader study findings: A later analysis linked a missense variant in DCLRE1C to the trimming of TCR beta V and J genes.

V is TRBV5-1 and J is TRBJ1-1, with D tentatively TRBD1 (5 bases). Sequenced sample: PBMCs. The source of this sequence is a woman aged 25 to 39 in good health and CMV-seronegative. The CDR3 nucleotides are TGCGCCACCATGCAAGGGGACTCGGACACTGAAGCTTTCTTT. Protein: CATMQGDSDTEAFF.